These 31 T cell receptor beta chains were all obtained from the same sample, sequenced in a study of glioma-infiltrating T cells after dendritic cell vaccination. The assay was immunoSEQ multiplex PCR, and TCRdb's table has in-frame clones only and misses some. In the table there are 80,000 to 100,000 clones, roughly three quarters of which are singletons. The sequences come from blood, collected before dendritic cell vaccination. The receptor set was obtained from a human donor with glioblastoma.

The rearrangement links TRBV4-1 to TRBJ2-1; D is ambiguous. Germline CDR1 and CDR2: MGHRA and YSYEKL. The V end was cut by 5 bases, the J end by 0 bases, with 17 bases between. The CDR3 totals 17 residues. In nucleotides, the CDR3 is TGCGCCAGCAGCAGATTCAGCCGGGTCAGCTCCTACAATGAGCAGTTCTTC. Protein product: CASSRFSRVSSYNEQFF.

V is TRBV19 and J is TRBJ2-1; 14 bases map to TRBD2. The CDR3 has 18 amino acids. The V gene's germline CDR1 is LNHDA and CDR2 SQIVND (reference sequence). Trimming took 3 bases from V and 7 from J; bases not matched to a gene: 11. CDR3 loop: CASSMVRLAGGPGNEQFF. DNA of the CDR3: TGTGCCAGTAGTATGGTGAGACTAGCGGGAGGGCCGGGTAATGAGCAGTTCTTC.

The chain links TRBV6-5 to TRBJ1-2; maybe TRBD1 (5 bases). CDR1 is MNHEY and CDR2 is SVGAGI in the germline V gene. The germline V and J ends were trimmed by 6 bases and 5 bases, with 13 bases remaining between them. The CDR3 is 13 residues long. In DNA, the CDR3 is TGTGCCAGCAGCCTCACCCCAGGGTATGGCTACACCTTC. It is translated as CASSLTPGYGYTF.

The chain links TRBV7-3 to TRBJ2-2, with 8 positions matching TRBD1. The CDR3 is 14 amino acids. The V segment lost 4 bases and the J segment 7 bases; nucleotides outside the gene matches: 5. CDR1 is SGHTA, CDR2 FQGTGA, per germline. For the CDR3, the DNA is TGTGCCAGCAGCTCCGGACAGGGCGGCGGGGAGCTGTTTTTT. This gives the protein CASSSGQGGGELFF.

V usage is TRBV6-1 and J usage is TRBJ2-7, with TRBD2 identical over 10 bases. J lost 2 bases, V lost 2 bases, and 0 bases had no gene match. The CDR3 runs 14 residues. Germline V gene sequence: CDR1 MNHNS, CDR2 SASEGT. CDR3 DNA sequence: TGTGCCAGCAGTGAAAGCGGGAGGGCCTACGAGCAGTACTTC. Translating it yields CASSESGRAYEQYF.

In this sample, this clone turned up a few times. The chain joins TRBV14 to TRBJ2-7, with 9 bases aligning to TRBD1. CDR1 and CDR2 (germline): SGHDN, FVKESK. This CDR3 comprises 12 residues. The J segment lost 4 bases and the V segment lost 5 bases, leaving 0 bases of the junction unmatched. As DNA, the CDR3 is TGTGCCAGCAGCGGGACAGGGTACGAGCAGTACTTC. As protein: CASSGTGYEQYF.

The genes are TRBV5-5 and TRBJ1-2; 11 nucleotides align to TRBD1. V lost 4 bases and J lost 4; bases outside the gene matches: 15. Looked up from germline, CDR1 is SGHKS and CDR2 is YYEKEE (reference sequence). This CDR3 region has 18 residues. CDR3 loop: CASSPAPRTGGSGYGYTF. CDR3 nucleotide sequence: TGTGCCAGCAGCCCAGCACCTCGGACAGGGGGCTCTGGCTATGGCTACACCTTC.

The table lists this clone with a few counts. The chain links TRBV7-9 to TRBJ2-7; 10 bases match TRBD1. J was trimmed by 2 bases and V by 4 bases; bases with no gene match: 14. This CDR3 comprises 18 residues. CDR1 and CDR2 from the germline V gene are SEHNR and FQNEAQ (reference sequence). The CDR3 loop reads CASSSIGRDRGSPYEQYF. The CDR3 region has the DNA TGTGCCAGCAGCTCTATAGGAAGGGACAGGGGAAGTCCCTACGAGCAGTACTTC.

The chain has TRBV5-4 and TRBJ2-2; 13 bases line up with TRBD2. With 4 bases clipped from V and 4 bases from J, the junction kept 4 bases outside the gene matches. The CDR3 is made up of 16 amino acids. Germline assignment: CDR1 SGHNT and CDR2 YYREEE (reference sequence). The CDR3 here is CASSPGLAGVTGELFF. The CDR3 nucleotides read TGTGCCAGCAGCCCAGGACTAGCGGGAGTCACCGGGGAGCTGTTTTTT. Based on the CDR3 plus reference TRBV5-4 and TRBJ2-2, the full variable domain is ETGVTQSPTHLIKTRGQQVTLRCSSQSGHNTVSWYQQALGQGPQFIFQYYREEENGRGNFPPRFSGLQFPNYSSELNVNALELDDSALYLCASSPGLAGVTGELFFGEGSRLTVL.

The gene calls are TRBV9 and TRBJ2-3; D is uncertain. The CDR3 extends over 14 amino acids. CDR1 is SGDLS and CDR2 is YYNGEE in the germline V gene. The ends were cut back, 0 bases at V and 4 bases at J, with 9 bases in the middle. CDR3 amino acids: CASSVAVYADTQYF. The CDR3 DNA reads TGTGCCAGCAGCGTAGCGGTTTATGCAGATACGCAGTATTTT.

The chain combines TRBV6-1 with TRBJ2-1, with D possibly TRBD2 on 5 matching bases. Looked up from germline, CDR1 is MNHNS and CDR2 is SASEGT. The CDR3 length is 14 residues. V was clipped by 3 bases and J by 6 bases, with 12 bases between them. In DNA, the CDR3 is TGTGCCAGCAGTGAGGCTGGACTGACCAATGAGCAGTTCTTC. This translates into CASSEAGLTNEQFF.

V gene TRBV4-1 combines with J gene TRBJ2-1, with TRBD1 as a possible D gene (7 bases). This CDR3 is built from 16 residues. The V gene's germline CDR1 is MGHRA and CDR2 YSYEKL. V was shortened by 4 bases and J by 7 bases, with 20 bases between the two germline ends. The CDR3: CASSRGEDRAWNEQFF. The CDR3 DNA reads as TGCGCCAGCAGCCGGGGGGAAGACAGGGCCTGGAATGAGCAGTTCTTC.

The V call is TRBV7-9, the J call TRBJ2-5; D is uncertain. The CDR3 contains 13 residues. Looked up from germline, CDR1 is SEHNR and CDR2 is FQNEAQ (reference sequence). V gave up 4 bases and J gave up 2 bases, with 8 bases separating them. The CDR3 DNA is TGTGCCAGCAGCTGGAGTGGACAAGAGACCCAGTACTTC. Its protein product is CASSWSGQETQYF. Looking up the rest from reference TRBV7-9 and TRBJ2-5 gives the full variable domain: DTGVSQNPRHKITKRGQNVTFRCDPISEHNRLYWYRQTLGQGPEFLTYFQNEAQLEKSRLLSDRFSAERPKGSFSTLEIQRTEQGDSAMYLCASSWSGQETQYFGPGTRLLVL.

This chain links TRBV19 with TRBJ2-4, with D possibly being TRBD1 (5 bases). V lost 5 bases and J 0 bases, leaving 14 bases between the germline ends. In germline, CDR1 is LNHDA, CDR2 SQIVND (reference sequence). The CDR3 consists of 16 residues. CDR3 loop: CASSPRETLAKNIQYF. CDR3 coding DNA: TGTGCCAGTAGTCCCAGGGAAACGCTAGCCAAAAACATTCAGTACTTC.

The DNA of the CDR3 is TGTGCCAGCTCACCATTAGTTCCGGGGCAGGGGGCGCAATACTATGGCTACACCTTC. This gives the protein CASSPLVPGQGAQYYGYTF. This chain links TRBV18 with TRBJ1-2, with 8 bases matching TRBD1. CDR3 length: 19 amino acids. V was pared by 2 bases and J by 3 bases, with 17 bases of the junction left unmatched. Germline V gives CDR1 KGHSH, CDR2 LQKENI.

This clone has a handful of counts. The gene calls are TRBV28 and TRBJ2-1; D is uncertain. The V end was cut by 6 bases, the J end by 0 bases, with 12 bases between. The CDR3 length is 15 residues. Germline CDR1 is MDHEN and CDR2 is SYDVKM. CDR3 sequence: CASRPTWSSYNEQFF. The CDR3, as DNA: TGTGCCAGCAGACCTACATGGAGCTCCTACAATGAGCAGTTCTTC.

The V gene is TRBV6-1, the J gene TRBJ1-1; weak D call: TRBD1 (5 bases). The CDR3 extends over 13 amino acids. Per the germline V gene, CDR1 is MNHNS and CDR2 is SASEGT. The V gene lost 0 bases and the J gene lost 3 bases, with 5 bases spanning the gap. The CDR3 coding sequence is TGTGCCAGCAGTGAAGCAGGGGACACTGAAGCTTTCTTT. Translating gives CASSEAGDTEAFF.

The chain has TRBV4-1 and TRBJ1-5; D possibly corresponds to TRBD1 (5 bases). Germline loops: CDR1 MGHRA, CDR2 YSYEKL. Trimming left V 3 bases short and J 1 base short, with 13 bases between. This CDR3 is 16 amino acids long. CDR3 region: CASSQGLQPSNQPQHF. CDR3 nucleotide sequence: TGCGCCAGCAGCCAGGGACTACAGCCGAGCAATCAGCCCCAGCATTTT.

This sequence joins TRBV2 and TRBJ1-5; D is perhaps TRBD1 (5 bases). V was trimmed by 7 bases and J by 0 bases, leaving 13 bases between them. Germline V gene lookup returns CDR1 SNHLY and CDR2 FYNNEI. The CDR3 covers 15 residues. The CDR3 DNA is TGTGCCAGCACCTTACGACAGATTAGCAATCAGCCCCAGCATTTT. Encoded protein: CASTLRQISNQPQHF. The whole variable domain, filled in from reference TRBV2 and TRBJ1-5, reads EPEVTQTPSHQVTQMGQEVILRCVPISNHLYFYWYRQILGQKVEFLVSFYNNEISEKSEIFDDQFSVERPDGSNFTLKIRSTKLEDSAMYFCASTLRQISNQPQHFGDGTRLSIL.

The chain links TRBV11-2 to TRBJ2-7; TRBD2 matches at 10 bases. The CDR3 runs 16 residues. Germline assignment: CDR1 SGHAT and CDR2 FQNNGV. J gave up 0 bases and V 5 bases, and 7 bases lay outside the gene matches. The CDR3 DNA follows: TGTGCCAGCAGCCCCCGGACTAGCGGTAACTCCTACGAGCAGTACTTC. It specifies CASSPRTSGNSYEQYF.

V gene TRBV11-3 combines with J gene TRBJ2-7; perhaps TRBD1 as D (5 bases). CDR3 length equals 15 residues. Germline CDR1 SGHNT, CDR2 YENEEA. Trimming shortened V by 1 base and J by 2 bases, and 12 bases separated the two germline ends. This chain's CDR3 is CASSLGPAGPYEQYF. The CDR3 DNA reads as TGTGCCAGCAGCTTAGGGCCGGCAGGGCCCTACGAGCAGTACTTC.

J is TRBJ1-1 and V is TRBV5-1, with 7 bases lining up with TRBD1. CDR1 is SGHRS and CDR2 is YFSETQ in the germline V gene. The CDR3 contains 13 residues. The V and J ends lost 5 bases and 6 bases, in that order; junction bases with no gene match: 7. The CDR3 loop is CASRPGTASEAFF. CDR3 nucleotide sequence: TGCGCCAGCAGACCAGGGACAGCCTCTGAAGCTTTCTTT.

This chain connects TRBV4-1 to TRBJ2-3, with 8 positions matching TRBD1. This CDR3 is built from 18 residues. V was pared by 3 bases and J by 1 base, with 12 bases of the junction left unmatched. Germline V gene lookup returns CDR1 MGHRA and CDR2 YSYEKL. This CDR3 is CASSQNLQGGAGTDTQYF. CDR3 DNA sequence: TGCGCCAGCAGCCAGAATCTACAGGGGGGCGCGGGCACAGATACGCAGTATTTT.

This sequence joins TRBV7-9 and TRBJ2-5, with 9 bases that match TRBD1. The J segment lost 0 bases and the V segment lost 4 bases, leaving 6 bases of the junction unmatched. Germline V CDR1 and CDR2: SEHNR, FQNEAQ (reference sequence). The CDR3 extends over 16 amino acids. DNA of the CDR3: TGTGCCAGCAGCTCGTCCCGGGACAGGGACCAAGAGACCCAGTACTTC. This gives the protein CASSSSRDRDQETQYF.

The chain recombines TRBV9 with TRBJ1-2; D is ambiguous. This CDR3 comprises 14 residues. CDR1 and CDR2 from the germline V gene are SGDLS and YYNGEE. The ends were cut back, 3 bases at V and 4 bases at J, with 13 bases in the middle. The CDR3 DNA reads TGTGCCAGCAGCGCAGCGTGGAGTGGCTATGGCTACACCTTC. It yields the protein CASSAAWSGYGYTF.

The chain links TRBV28 to TRBJ2-3; weak D call: TRBD2 (6 bases). Trimming left V 6 bases short and J 2 bases short, with 12 bases between. Germline lookup yields CDR1 MDHEN and CDR2 SYDVKM. The CDR3 consists of 14 residues. CDR3 nucleotide sequence: TGTGCCAGCAGAAACGGGGGATCCACAGATACGCAGTATTTT. Translation gives CASRNGGSTDTQYF. Filled out from reference TRBV28 and TRBJ2-3, the complete variable domain reads DVKVTQSSRYLVKRTGEKVFLECVQDMDHENMFWYRQDPGLGLRLIYFSYDVKMKEKGDIPEGYSVSREKKERFSLILESASTNQTSMYLCASRNGGSTDTQYFGPGTRLTVL.

The chain uses TRBV11-2 and TRBJ2-5; D perhaps matches TRBD2 (5 bases). The V gene's germline CDR1 is SGHAT and CDR2 FQNNGV. The CDR3 loop spans 14 amino acids. The V gene lost 3 bases and the J gene lost 7 bases, with 15 bases spanning the gap. For the CDR3, the DNA is TGTGCCAGCAGCTTTCGGGGTAGTTATGTGACCCAGTACTTC. Amino acid sequence: CASSFRGSYVTQYF. Full variable domain (remainder filled in from reference TRBV11-2 and TRBJ2-5): EAGVAQSPRYKIIEKRQSVAFWCNPISGHATLYWYQQILGQGPKLLIQFQNNGVVDDSQLPKDRFSAERLKGVDSTLKIQPAKLEDSAVYLCASSFRGSYVTQYFGPGTRLLVL.

The V gene is TRBV2, the J gene TRBJ2-2; 14 bases map to TRBD2. CDR3 size: 17 residues. The trim removed 7 bases at V and 1 base at J, leaving 5 bases unmatched. CDR1 is SNHLY and CDR2 is FYNNEI in the germline V gene. The CDR3 sequence: CASTRTSGRLNTGELFF. As DNA, the CDR3 is TGTGCCAGCACCCGGACTAGCGGGAGGCTGAACACCGGGGAGCTGTTTTTT.

The sample holds a few counts of this clone. V usage is TRBV7-3 and J usage is TRBJ1-1; 11 nucleotides align to TRBD1. CDR3 length: 16 residues. CDR1 is SGHTA and CDR2 is FQGTGA in the germline V gene. V dropped 0 bases and J dropped 4; count of bases not matched to a gene: 4. For the CDR3, the DNA is TGTGCCAGCAGCTTAACGGGGACAGGGGGAGGCACTGAAGCTTTCTTT. Translating gives CASSLTGTGGGTEAFF.

The rearrangement uses TRBV27 and TRBJ2-5, with 15 bases fitting TRBD2. This CDR3 is built from 17 residues. V was pared by 5 bases and J by 3 bases, with 7 bases of the junction left unmatched. The germline V gene encodes CDR1 MNHEY and CDR2 SMNVEV (reference sequence). CDR3 nucleotides: TGTGCCAGCAGTCCGGGGTGGACTAGCGGGGGGGAAGAGACCCAGTACTTC. Protein: CASSPGWTSGGEETQYF.

This chain links TRBV11-2 with TRBJ2-5; TRBD2 might be the D (6 bases). The CDR3 runs 15 residues. Between the trimmed V and J ends, which lost 3 bases and 5 bases, there was a span of 16 bases. Germline V CDR1 and CDR2: SGHAT, FQNNGV. The CDR3 bases are TGTGCCAGCAGCTTCAGCTCAGGAGGGCCGGAGACCCAGTACTTC. This encodes CASSFSSGGPETQYF.